The rows below give T cell receptor beta chains drawn from one sample of a study of identical twins' blood T cells. TCRdb re-called the 5' RACE reads with MiXCR, one entry per CDR3 protein. The sample comprises about 370,000 distinct CDR3 sequences, roughly 27% of which are singletons, and around 5.6% rests with the top ten. Material for sequencing was PBMCs. These TCRs come from a woman aged 18-55 years in good health. CDR3s include the opening cysteine and the closing phenylalanine or tryptophan. D genes are given only for firm matches. Where a row states a size, it is once, few, many or the class of an expanded clone; other rows omit it.

TRBJ1-5	NA	NA	TRBV3-1	CASSQVGGSSQPQHF	TGTGCCAGCAGCCAAGTAGGCGGTAGCAGCCAGCCCCAGCATTTT
TRBJ1-2	NA	NA	TRBV28	CASSQSCDRNYGYTF	TGTGCCAGCAGTCAATCGTGTGACCGCAACTATGGCTACACCTTC
TRBJ1-1	NA	NA	TRBV7-9	CASSLQGHSGTEAFF	TGTGCCAGCAGCTTACAAGGACACTCGGGGACTGAAGCTTTCTTT
TRBJ1-2	few	NA	TRBV28	CASSALEPGRFYGYTF	TGTGCCAGCAGTGCCCTCGAGCCGGGACGGTTCTATGGCTACACCTTC
TRBJ2-1	few	TRBD2	TRBV3-1	CASSRTSGMQFF	TGTGCCAGCAGCCGGACTAGCGGTATGCAGTTCTTC
TRBJ2-7	NA	TRBD2	TRBV3-1	CASSQILAGGTAQYF	TGTGCCAGCAGCCAAATACTAGCGGGAGGCACTGCGCAGTACTTC
TRBJ2-3	NA	NA	TRBV19	CATGATDTQYF	TGTGCCACTGGGGCCACAGATACGCAGTATTTT
TRBJ1-1	NA	TRBD1	TRBV6-2/TRBV6-3	CVRRAEDRGNTEAFF	TGTGTCAGAAGAGCTGAGGACAGGGGTAACACTGAAGCTTTCTTT
TRBJ2-1	once	TRBD2	TRBV12-5	CASGLRREGNRSYNEQFF	TGTGCTAGTGGTTTGAGGCGGGAGGGTAATCGGTCCTACAATGAGCAGTTCTTC
TRBJ1-1	NA	TRBD1	TRBV6-1	CAGLAGTGF	TGTGCCGGCCTGGCCGGGACAGGGTTT
TRBJ1-5	few	NA	TRBV14	CASSQFFYSNQPQHF	TGTGCCAGCAGCCAATTCTTTTATAGCAATCAGCCCCAGCATTTT
TRBJ2-3	NA	NA	TRBV24-1	CATSDSISRGGTQYF	TGTGCCACCAGTGATTCTATCTCTAGAGGGGGTACGCAGTATTTT
TRBJ2-1	few	NA	TRBV6-2/TRBV6-3	CASSYSRRDEQFF	TGTGCCAGCAGTTACTCTAGGAGGGATGAGCAGTTCTTC
TRBJ2-1	NA	TRBD2	TRBV5-4	CASSLSGGGAYNEQFF	TGTGCCAGCAGCTTAAGCGGGGGGGGGGCCTACAATGAGCAGTTCTTC
TRBJ1-5	few	NA	TRBV19	CASSVDGDQPQHF	TGTGCCAGTAGTGTCGACGGAGATCAGCCCCAGCATTTT
TRBJ1-5	NA	NA	TRBV4-1	CASSQGGSAQPQHF	TGCGCCAGCAGCCAAGGGGGGTCGGCCCAGCCCCAGCATTTT
TRBJ1-1	many	TRBD1	TRBV29-1	CSVTQGTATEAFF	TGCAGCGTTACACAGGGGACGGCCACTGAAGCTTTCTTT
TRBJ1-1	NA	NA	TRBV11-2	CASSPWLLIEAFF	TGTGCCAGCAGCCCTTGGTTACTCATTGAAGCTTTCTTT
TRBJ2-5	few	NA	TRBV5-5	CASSPLGIQETQYF	TGTGCCAGCAGCCCTTTAGGGATCCAAGAGACCCAGTACTTC
TRBJ2-7	many	NA	TRBV20-1	CSARAPSGYEQYF	TGCAGTGCTAGAGCTCCCAGTGGCTACGAGCAGTACTTC
TRBJ2-3	NA	NA	TRBV2	CASSRLENSADTQYF	TGTGCCAGCAGTCGGCTCGAGAACAGCGCGGATACGCAGTATTTT
TRBJ2-3	once	NA	TRBV7-3	CASSLGRSRHTDTQYF	TGTGCCAGCAGCTTGGGGAGGTCTAGACACACAGATACGCAGTATTTT
TRBJ2-1	few	NA	TRBV19	CASSIARVGPYNEQFF	TGTGCCAGTAGTATAGCCAGGGTCGGCCCCTACAATGAGCAGTTCTTC
TRBJ1-5	NA	NA	TRBV2	CASSEMVMGQPQHF	TGTGCCAGCAGTGAGATGGTGATGGGCCAGCCCCAGCATTTT
TRBJ2-7	few	NA	TRBV12-3/TRBV12-4	CASTIVGGSSYEQYF	TGTGCCAGCACTATTGTGGGGGGTTCGTCCTACGAGCAGTACTTC
TRBJ2-3	NA	NA	TRBV3-1	CASSPRGELNGNTQYF	TGTGCCAGCAGCCCAAGGGGGGAGTTAAATGGAAATACGCAGTATTTT
TRBJ2-5	few	NA	TRBV6-5	CASRRSRAETQYF	TGTGCCAGCAGGCGTTCGAGGGCAGAGACCCAGTACTTC
TRBJ1-2	NA	NA	TRBV28	CASSLSQKSYGYTF	TGTGCCAGCAGTTTGTCTCAAAAGAGCTATGGCTACACCTTC
TRBJ2-3	NA	TRBD2	TRBV12-3/TRBV12-4	CASSLEGGRGQTQYF	TGTGCCAGCAGTTTAGAGGGAGGGAGGGGTCAAACGCAGTATTTT
TRBJ1-1	NA	NA	TRBV5-1	CASRRELTTNTEAFF	TGCGCCAGCAGAAGAGAGTTGACGACAAACACTGAAGCTTTCTTT
TRBJ1-5	NA	TRBD1	TRBV12-3/TRBV12-4	CASSSGTGNRQPQHF	TGTGCCAGCAGTTCCGGGACAGGGAATCGGCAGCCCCAGCATTTT
TRBJ1-1	many	NA	TRBV5-1	CASSSQMNTEAFF	TGCGCCAGCAGCTCGCAGATGAACACTGAAGCTTTCTTT
TRBJ2-1	NA	TRBD2	TRBV5-6	CASSWSTSGAYNEQFF	TGTGCCAGCAGCTGGTCGACTAGCGGGGCTTACAATGAGCAGTTCTTC
TRBJ1-4	NA	NA	TRBV9	CASSVWKTWGVEKLFF	TGTGCCAGCAGCGTATGGAAGACCTGGGGAGTCGAAAAACTGTTTTTT
TRBJ1-1	NA	NA	TRBV20-1	CSAREFTGSTEAFF	TGCAGTGCTAGAGAGTTCACAGGGAGCACTGAAGCTTTCTTT
TRBJ1-2	NA	NA	TRBV7-2	CASSLTGQPVGGYTF	TGTGCCAGCAGCTTAACTGGACAGCCCGTAGGTGGCTACACCTTC
TRBJ2-3	NA	TRBD2	TRBV5-1	CASSPAGTSVTDTQYF	TGCGCCAGCAGCCCCGCTGGGACTAGCGTCACAGATACGCAGTATTTT
TRBJ2-1	few	NA	TRBV20-1	CSARVGGSYNEQFF	TGCAGTGCTAGAGTTGGGGGATCCTACAATGAGCAGTTCTTC
TRBJ2-7	few	NA	TRBV6-2/TRBV6-3	CASSYWVQNYEQYF	TGTGCCAGCAGTTACTGGGTTCAGAACTACGAGCAGTACTTC
TRBJ2-3	NA	NA	TRBV20-1	CSAMGGAVHTDTQYF	TGCAGTGCTATGGGTGGGGCAGTACACACAGATACGCAGTATTTT
TRBJ2-1	many	NA	TRBV27	CASKGLVAHLNEQFF	TGTGCCAGCAAGGGTTTGGTGGCCCACCTTAATGAGCAGTTCTTC
TRBJ1-5	few	NA	TRBV6-5	CASSATVSNQPQHF	TGTGCCAGCAGCGCAACAGTGAGCAATCAGCCCCAGCATTTT